The 20 T cell receptor beta chains reported below all come from one sample, sequenced in a study of regulatory T cells in long-lasting Graves disease. The sample's time point: newly diagnosed GD, antithyroid drugs for less than 3 months. Extracted PBMC RNA gave rise to the TCR library. Arm-PCR of CDR3 regions and iRepertoire HTBI primers were used to build TCR beta libraries. TCRdb re-analysed the multiplex PCR reads in MiXCR, keeping a single row per CDR3 protein. The data contain approximately 400,000 distinct CDR3 sequences, roughly 12% of them singletons. Separately, the same data were catalogued under a study of T cells in Graves' hyperthyroidism and ophthalmopathy.

The sample was peripheral blood mononuclear cells (PBMCs), taken at new diagnosis, from a patient treated with antithyroid drugs. These receptors all stem from a woman between 18 and 30 years old with Graves disease.

The table lists this clonotype with many counts. J is TRBJ2-7 and V is TRBV10-1; 9 nucleotides agree with TRBD1. The CDR3 is 16 amino acids. CDR1 and CDR2 (germline): WNHNN, SYGVQD (reference sequence). The junction had 15 bases not matched to a gene; V was cut back by 8 bases and J by 4 bases. CDR3 nucleotides: TGCGCCAGCTCGGACCGTTATACCGGGACAGGGTACGAGCAGTACTTC. Translation gives CASSDRYTGTGYEQYF.

This clonotype was counted many times. The rearrangement joins TRBV27 to TRBJ1-1; TRBD1 agrees at 7 bases. V shed 3 bases, J shed 4 bases, and the junction held 5 bases outside the gene matches. CDR1 is MNHEY, CDR2 SMNVEV, per germline (reference sequence). The CDR3 runs to 14 residues. CDR3 loop: CASSFGQDFTEAFF. The CDR3 DNA is TGTGCCAGCAGTTTCGGACAGGACTTCACTGAAGCTTTCTTT.

Many counts were recorded for this clonotype. The rearrangement links TRBV5-1 to TRBJ1-2; a weak D match, TRBD1 (5 bases). The CDR3 is 14 amino acids. With 2 bases removed from V and 6 bases from J, the gap between germline ends came to 14 bases. Germline CDR1 reads SGHRS; CDR2 reads YFSETQ. The CDR3 reads CASSLTGGLNGYTF. Written as DNA, the CDR3 is TGCGCCAGCAGCTTAACGGGGGGTCTTAATGGCTACACCTTC. The full variable domain, its missing parts supplied by reference TRBV5-1 and TRBJ1-2, is KAGVTQTPRYLIKTRGQQVTLSCSPISGHRSVSWYQQTPGQGLQFLFEYFSETQRNKGNFPGRFSGRQFSNSRSEMNVSTLELGDSALYLCASSLTGGLNGYTFGSGTRLTVV.

This clonotype was counted at least ten times. This rearrangement joins TRBV20-1 to TRBJ2-3, with D possibly being TRBD2 (6 bases). V was cut by 3 bases and J by 4 bases, with 11 bases left in between. The CDR3 is 13 residues long. Germline V gene sequence: CDR1 DFQATT, CDR2 SNEGSKA (reference sequence). The CDR3 protein is CSARWGVADTQYF. In nucleotides, the CDR3 is TGCAGTGCTAGGTGGGGGGTGGCAGATACGCAGTATTTT.

This clonotype was found a few times. The chain links TRBV7-3 to TRBJ2-1; TRBD2 aligns across 14 bases. The germline gives CDR1 SGHTA, CDR2 FQGTGA. V dropped 4 bases and J dropped 4; count of bases not matched to a gene: 6. This CDR3 region has 17 residues. The CDR3 spells CASSSTSGRALYNEQFF. The DNA for the CDR3 is TGTGCCAGCAGCTCGACTAGCGGGAGGGCGTTGTACAATGAGCAGTTCTTC.

There are many counts of this clonotype. The chain combines TRBV7-9 with TRBJ2-3; a weak D match, TRBD2 (6 bases). V was shortened by 5 bases and J by 1 base, with 13 bases between the two germline ends. This CDR3 comprises 15 residues. From germline, CDR1 is SEHNR and CDR2 FQNEAQ (reference sequence). CDR3 bases: TGTGCCAGCAGCCCATGGGGGGTTGGCACAGATACGCAGTATTTT. It codes for CASSPWGVGTDTQYF.

This clonotype has more than one count but fewer than ten. Since a much larger clone is just one base distant, this may be a read error. The chain is built from TRBV7-8 and TRBJ1-4; D unresolved. Per germline, CDR1 SGHVS and CDR2 FQNEAQ. The CDR3 has 14 residues. CDR3 region: CASSKFATNEKPFF. DNA of the CDR3: TGTGCCAGCTCCAAGTTCGCAACTAATGAAAAACCGTTTTTT.

This clonotype was seen many times. The genes are TRBV14 and TRBJ1-1; no clear D. V was pared by 1 base and J by 5 bases, with 8 bases between. CDR3 length: 13 residues. Germline CDR1 SGHDN, CDR2 FVKESK. CDR3 sequence reads: CASSQGRETEAFF. The CDR3 DNA follows: TGTGCCAGCAGCCAAGGTCGAGAAACTGAAGCTTTCTTT.

This clonotype was recorded at least ten times. The CDR3 DNA is TGTGCCAGTAGTACGGGGGACAGCCTCTGGGGCACTGAAGCTTTCTTT. The encoded protein is CASSTGDSLWGTEAFF. This chain joins TRBV19 and TRBJ1-1; the match to TRBD1 covers 7 bases. Trimming at V came to 4 bases and at J to 4 bases, leaving 12 bases not matched to a gene. The V gene's germline CDR1 is LNHDA and CDR2 SQIVND (reference sequence). The CDR3 consists of 16 residues.

This clonotype was observed at least ten times. The chain is built from TRBV6-5 and TRBJ2-3, with TRBD2 matching over 14 bases. Germline V gene sequence: CDR1 MNHEY, CDR2 SVGAGI. The CDR3 runs 18 residues. Trimming removed 2 bases from V and 4 bases from J; junction bases left unmatched: 8. The CDR3 region is CASSYRGTSGSRSDTQYF. The CDR3 DNA follows: TGTGCCAGCAGTTACCGTGGGACTAGCGGGAGTAGGTCAGATACGCAGTATTTT.

There are a few counts of this clonotype. The genes are TRBV19 and TRBJ1-5, with D unresolved. Trimming stripped 3 bases from V and 0 bases from J, with 12 bases between. The CDR3 has 16 residues. Per the germline V gene, CDR1 is LNHDA and CDR2 is SQIVND (reference sequence). For the CDR3, the DNA is TGTGCCAGTAGTATCCAGAGTCTTTATAGCAATCAGCCCCAGCATTTT. Its translation: CASSIQSLYSNQPQHF. The full variable domain, completed using reference TRBV19 and TRBJ1-5, is DGGITQSPKYLFRKEGQNVTLSCEQNLNHDAMYWYRQDPGQGLRLIYYSQIVNDFQKGDIAEGYSVSREKKESFPLTVTSAQKNPTAFYLCASSIQSLYSNQPQHFGDGTRLSIL.

Concerning this clonotype itself: It may be a read error: a sequence one base away is much more abundant. In this CDR3 the conserved last residue, phenylalanine or tryptophan, is missing, so a read error is likely. This chain links TRBV11-2 with TRBJ2-7; D may be TRBD1 or TRBD2 (5 bases each). This CDR3 contains 17 residues. Germline V lookup: CDR1 SGHAT, CDR2 FQNNGV. V was trimmed by 4 bases and J by 0 bases, leaving 19 bases between them. The CDR3: CASSSRRGASSSYEQYS. The CDR3 bases are TGTGCCAGCAGCTCCCGTCGGGGCGCCTCGAGCTCCTACGAGCAGTACTCC.

The J gene is TRBJ2-1, the V gene TRBV2; 15 bases match TRBD2. CDR1 SNHLY and CDR2 FYNNEI come from the germline V gene. The V segment lost 3 bases and the J segment 4 bases; nucleotides outside the gene matches: 10. The CDR3 covers 19 residues. The CDR3 sequence is CASSDSGLAGGPGYNEQFF. CDR3 DNA: TGTGCCAGCAGTGATTCAGGACTAGCGGGAGGGCCGGGATACAATGAGCAGTTCTTC. The whole variable domain, remainder taken from reference TRBV2 and TRBJ2-1, is EPEVTQTPSHQVTQMGQEVILRCVPISNHLYFYWYRQILGQKVEFLVSFYNNEISEKSEIFDDQFSVERPDGSNFTLKIRSTKLEDSAMYFCASSDSGLAGGPGYNEQFFGPGTRLTVL.

This chain joins TRBV6-1 and TRBJ1-2; D is unclear. The V gene lost 6 bases and the J gene lost 4 bases, with 18 bases spanning the gap. This CDR3 contains 15 residues. Per the germline V gene, CDR1 is MNHNS and CDR2 is SASEGT. The CDR3 protein is CASREGGRAGYGYTF. The CDR3 DNA reads as TGTGCCAGCAGGGAGGGCGGACGGGCCGGCTATGGCTACACCTTC.

The gene calls are TRBV19 and TRBJ2-1; a weak D match, TRBD2 (5 bases). Germline V gene data show CDR1 as LNHDA and CDR2 as SQIVND (reference sequence). CDR3 length: 13 residues. The V end was cut by 8 bases, the J end by 11 bases, with 19 bases between. Here the CDR3 reads CASRASPVRQQFF. The DNA for the CDR3 is TGTGCCAGTCGGGCTAGCCCCGTCAGGCAGCAGTTCTTC.

This clonotype showed up many times. The CDR3 sequence is CASSFSGTGGGNTIYF. For the CDR3, the DNA is TGTGCCAGCAGTTTCTCCGGGACAGGCGGGGGAAACACCATATATTTT. The chain carries TRBV6-5 and TRBJ1-3; TRBD1 matches at 8 bases. The CDR3 length is 16 residues. The junction had 9 bases not matched to a gene; V was cut back by 4 bases and J by 4 bases. Germline assignment: CDR1 MNHEY and CDR2 SVGAGI.

In this sample, this clonotype turned up many times. The rearrangement uses TRBV28 and TRBJ2-5; TRBD2 matches 15 bases. Germline trimming cut 6 bases from V and 4 bases from J; bases unmatched to any gene: 6. CDR3 length: 16 residues. Germline V gene sequence: CDR1 MDHEN, CDR2 SYDVKM. The CDR3 region has the DNA TGTGCCAGCAGAGAACCGGGACTAGCGGGGGGAGAGACCCAGTACTTC. It is translated as CASREPGLAGGETQYF.

This clonotype was seen many times. The V call is TRBV12-3 or TRBV12-4, the J call TRBJ2-7, with TRBD1 identical over 9 bases. V lost 5 bases to trimming and J lost 1 base; unmatched junction nucleotides: 3. The CDR3 is 14 amino acids. In DNA, the CDR3 is TGTGCCAGCAGTGACGGGACAGGGTCCTACGAGCAGTACTTC. It encodes CASSDGTGSYEQYF.

At least ten counts were recorded for this clonotype. This chain joins TRBV30 and TRBJ1-1, with 7 bases that match TRBD1. Unmatched junction bases numbered 1, after V lost 5 bases and J lost 1 base. Germline V gene data show CDR1 as GTSNPN and CDR2 as SVGIG (reference sequence). The CDR3 is made up of 12 amino acids. The CDR3 bases are TGTGCCTGGGACAGGGCGAACACTGAAGCTTTCTTT. Protein sequence: CAWDRANTEAFF.

This clonotype was counted between two and nine times. Germline is not matched at one junction end, which may reflect a read error. The V call is TRBV4-2, the J call TRBJ1-6; 8 bases align to TRBD1. The germline gives CDR1 LGHNA, CDR2 YNFKEQ. This CDR3 has 15 residues. This CDR3 is CASSQDRAYNSPLHF. The CDR3 DNA reads TGTGCCAGCAGCCAGGACAGGGCCTACAATTCACCCCTCCACTTT.